The 21 T cell receptor beta chains reported below all come from one sample, sequenced in a study of response to subunit inactivated influenza vaccine. TCRdb recomputed calls from the RT-PCR reads with MiXCR, one row per CDR3 protein. This sample carries around 760,000 distinct CDR3 sequences, approximately 15% of them seen once, and the ten largest clones take around 7.3%. This specimen was PBMCs from blood, taken approximately 15 days before vaccination. These receptors came from a man between 45 and 60 years old who received an inactivated influenza vaccine.

This clonotype was picked up a small number of times. This chain connects TRBV29-1 to TRBJ1-1; 7 nucleotides line up with TRBD1. The CDR3 runs to 13 residues. Germline V gene sequence: CDR1 SQVTM, CDR2 ANQGSEA. V dropped 7 bases and J dropped 0; count of bases not matched to a gene: 5. The CDR3 here is CSARGRMNTEAFF. The CDR3, as DNA: TGCAGCGCGAGGGGGCGGATGAACACTGAAGCTTTCTTT.

The chain joins TRBV5-1 to TRBJ2-2, with TRBD2 matching over 9 bases. CDR3 length: 15 amino acids. Trimming at V came to 4 bases and at J to 3 bases, leaving 4 bases not matched to a gene. The germline V gene has CDR1 SGHRS and CDR2 YFSETQ. The CDR3: CASSGGLADTGELFF. For the CDR3, the DNA is TGCGCCAGCAGCGGGGGACTAGCCGACACCGGGGAGCTGTTTTTT.

The J gene is TRBJ2-5, the V gene TRBV29-1; 7 bases fit TRBD1. Germline CDR1 SQVTM, CDR2 ANQGSEA. The CDR3 consists of 14 residues. J gave up 3 bases and V 3 bases, and 7 bases lay outside the gene matches. CDR3 coding DNA: TGCAGCGTTGAGACAAGCACAGGGGAAGAGACCCAGTACTTC. Its protein product is CSVETSTGEETQYF.

Ten or more counts support this clonotype. The rearrangement uses TRBV12-3 or TRBV12-4 and TRBJ1-5; D gene uncertain. Trimming shortened V by 6 bases and J by 2 bases, and 11 bases separated the two germline ends. CDR3 length: 14 amino acids. CDR3 residues: CASSRFGGNQPQHF. The CDR3 bases are TGTGCCAGCAGCCGGTTCGGGGGCAATCAGCCCCAGCATTTT.

This clonotype was seen only a few times. This chain uses TRBV20-1 with TRBJ2-1; D possibly corresponds to TRBD2 (6 bases). This CDR3 is 15 amino acids long. The germline V gene encodes CDR1 DFQATT and CDR2 SNEGSKA (reference sequence). The V and J ends lost 3 bases and 7 bases respectively, with 19 bases between them. The CDR3 sequence: CSASRGFEGANEQFF. CDR3 sequence (DNA): TGCAGTGCTAGTCGGGGGTTCGAAGGTGCTAATGAGCAGTTCTTC.

This clonotype appeared many times. The CDR3 here is CASSRAGGTGELFF. CDR3 coding DNA: TGCGCCAGCAGCCGAGCGGGGGGGACCGGGGAGCTGTTTTTT. The J gene is TRBJ2-2, the V gene TRBV4-3; 10 bases are a match to TRBD2. CDR3 length: 14 amino acids. Germline V CDR1 and CDR2: LGHNA, YSLEER. With 4 bases clipped from V and 5 bases from J, the junction kept 1 base outside the gene matches.

The V call is TRBV12-3 or TRBV12-4, the J call TRBJ2-6, with TRBD2 identical over 7 bases. The CDR3 consists of 16 residues. Germline trimming cut 5 bases from V and 8 bases from J; bases unmatched to any gene: 12. CDR3 nucleotides: TGTGCCAGCAGTCGTCTGGGGTCTAGCGGCTCCAACGTCCTGACTTTC. As protein: CASSRLGSSGSNVLTF.

This clonotype has only a few counts. The chain links TRBV6-6 to TRBJ2-2; D may be TRBD1 (6 bases). V was trimmed by 8 bases and J by 7 bases, leaving 14 bases between them. Germline V gives CDR1 MNHNY, CDR2 SVGAGI (reference sequence). The CDR3 runs to 13 residues. CDR3 in DNA: TGTGCCAGCGGGGAAACAGGGAACGGGGAGCTGTTTTTT. It codes for CASGETGNGELFF.

This clonotype was observed a handful of times. V gene TRBV10-3 combines with J gene TRBJ2-5; no clear D gene. The V gene's germline CDR1 is ENHRY and CDR2 SYGVKD. This CDR3 region has 14 residues. The V gene lost 2 bases and the J gene lost 5 bases, with 12 bases spanning the gap. In nucleotides, the CDR3 is TGTGCCATCAGTGAGGTGGGCAGTAAGGAGACCCAGTACTTC. Residues: CAISEVGSKETQYF.

This clonotype has more than one count but fewer than ten. The chain joins TRBV5-6 to TRBJ2-7; 8 nucleotides line up with TRBD1. With 4 bases clipped from V and 5 bases from J, the junction kept 8 bases outside the gene matches. Germline loops: CDR1 SGHDT, CDR2 YYEEEE. The length of the CDR3 is 14 residues. CDR3 bases: TGTGCCAGCAGCCCATCGACAGGGGTTCACGAGCAGTACTTC. Encoded protein: CASSPSTGVHEQYF.

The chain joins TRBV11-2 to TRBJ2-3; D call uncertain. In germline, CDR1 is SGHAT, CDR2 FQNNGV. Trimming pared 0 bases from V and 3 bases from J, leaving 7 bases between. CDR3 size: 14 residues. The DNA for the CDR3 is TGTGCCAGCAGCTTAGATGCGCGGACAGATACGCAGTATTTT. Its translation is CASSLDARTDTQYF.

For this clonotype: One end of the junction does not line up with germline, which may come from a read error. This rearrangement joins TRBV7-2 to TRBJ1-5; 9 positions match TRBD1. Germline CDR1 reads SGHTA; CDR2 reads FQGNSA. The CDR3 has 19 residues. CDR3 sequence reads: CASSLAGHGWTGAHQPQQF. In nucleotides, the CDR3 is TGTGCCAGCAGCTTAGCTGGCCATGGCTGGACAGGGGCACATCAGCCCCAGCAATTT.

In its sample, this clonotype was seen many times. The chain uses TRBV7-9 and TRBJ1-1; tentatively, D is TRBD1 (6 bases). The V end lost 5 bases, the J end lost 4 bases, and 14 bases lay between the germline ends. Germline V gene sequence: CDR1 SEHNR, CDR2 FQNEAQ (reference sequence). The CDR3 is made up of 14 amino acids. The CDR3 nucleotides are TGTGCCAGCAGCGACCAGGGGTCTGGCACTGAAGCTTTCTTT. Protein sequence: CASSDQGSGTEAFF. Full variable domain (missing parts from reference TRBV7-9 and TRBJ1-1): DTGVSQNPRHKITKRGQNVTFRCDPISEHNRLYWYRQTLGQGPEFLTYFQNEAQLEKSRLLSDRFSAERPKGSFSTLEIQRTEQGDSAMYLCASSDQGSGTEAFFGQGTRLTVV.

This clonotype was picked up a small number of times. J is TRBJ2-7 and V is TRBV6-2 or TRBV6-3, with TRBD1 matching over 7 bases. There are 16 residues in the CDR3. Looked up from germline, CDR1 is MNHEY and CDR2 is SVGEGT. With V trimmed by 5 bases and J by 2 bases, 12 bases remained unmatched. For the CDR3, the DNA is TGTGCCAGCAGTGGCCGGGACAGTGAGAAACCCTACGAGCAGTACTTC. It encodes CASSGRDSEKPYEQYF.

This rearrangement joins TRBV20-1 to TRBJ1-6; D is perhaps TRBD1 (6 bases). This CDR3 has 14 amino acids. Germline CDR1 reads DFQATT; CDR2 reads SNEGSKA (reference sequence). The V gene lost 7 bases and the J gene lost 0 bases, with 10 bases spanning the gap. CDR3 sequence reads: CSVPDSSYNSPLHF. CDR3 nucleotide sequence: TGCAGTGTCCCGGACAGCTCCTATAATTCACCCCTCCACTTT.

V gene TRBV18 combines with J gene TRBJ2-7; TRBD2 matches at 8 bases. This CDR3 is 16 amino acids long. The V gene end was trimmed by 3 bases and the J gene end by 2 bases; junction bases not matched to a gene: 9. CDR1 KGHSH and CDR2 LQKENI come from the germline V gene. CDR3 loop: CASSPPGLGTTYEQYF. For the CDR3, the DNA is TGTGCCAGCTCACCTCCGGGACTAGGGACCACCTACGAGCAGTACTTC.

This clonotype was counted between two and nine times. The chain recombines TRBV20-1 with TRBJ2-7; D call uncertain. The germline V and J ends were trimmed by 6 bases and 0 bases, with 12 bases remaining between them. Germline-derived CDR1 and CDR2 are DFQATT and SNEGSKA (reference sequence). CDR3 length: 13 residues. This CDR3 reads CSALPAISYEQYF. The CDR3 DNA reads TGCAGTGCCCTCCCGGCTATCTCCTACGAGCAGTACTTC.

This clonotype appeared a few times. For the CDR3, the DNA is TGTGCCAGCAGCCACCGGGACCTCACCGCCGGGGAGCTGTTTTTT. Its protein is CASSHRDLTAGELFF. The chain joins TRBV6-2 or TRBV6-3 to TRBJ2-2; D assignment may be TRBD1 or TRBD2 (5 bases each). Trimming removed 6 bases at V and 6 bases at J, with 17 bases between. The CDR3 loop spans 15 amino acids. CDR1 and CDR2 (germline): MNHEY, SVGEGT.

The rearrangement links TRBV27 to TRBJ2-7, with TRBD2 matching over 11 bases. J gave up 0 bases and V 5 bases, and 9 bases lay outside the gene matches. The germline CDR1 and CDR2 sequences are MNHEY and SMNVEV (reference sequence). The CDR3 has 17 residues. CDR3 region: CASSRHQLAGASYEQYF. The CDR3 DNA sequence: TGTGCCAGCAGTCGCCACCAACTAGCGGGAGCCTCCTACGAGCAGTACTTC.

This clonotype was picked up many times. The gene calls are TRBV7-2 and TRBJ2-5; weak D call: TRBD2 (5 bases). The length of the CDR3 is 14 residues. In germline, CDR1 is SGHTA, CDR2 FQGNSA. Trimming removed 5 bases at V and 1 base at J, with 11 bases between. In DNA, the CDR3 is TGTGCCAGCAGCCCCGGACTTGTCCAAGAGACCCAGTACTTC. Translation: CASSPGLVQETQYF.

This clonotype was seen at least ten times. The chain combines TRBV5-5 with TRBJ2-7; 7 nucleotides match TRBD2. CDR1 is SGHKS and CDR2 is YYEKEE in the germline V gene (reference sequence). The CDR3 is 15 amino acids. V shed 2 bases, J shed 5 bases, and the junction held 10 bases outside the gene matches. The CDR3 nucleotides read TGTGCCAGCAGCTTTCGAGGGAGGGCCCTGAACGAGCAGTACTTC. Its translation is CASSFRGRALNEQYF.